The rows below give T cell receptor beta chains drawn from one sample of a study of human T cells and chemical hapten exposure. TCRdb re-called the RACE reads with MiXCR, one entry per CDR3 protein. The table has around 150,000 distinct CDR3 sequences, 25% to 35% seen once. Material: whole blood, obtained in connection with sensitization to the hapten diphenylcyclopropenone (DPC). These receptors originate from a woman younger than 35 with alopecia areata. Some clones in this sample may be carry-over from other donors' samples. Each CDR3 is given with its conserved first and last residue. Each record gives: J gene, V gene, D gene, clone size, CDR3 DNA, CDR3 protein. A D gene is named only where the DNA matches it firmly. Size is omitted from some rows. Given values are once, few, many or a class for expanded clones.

TRBJ2-5	TRBV20-1	-	few	TGCAGTGCTATACGAGAGACCCAGTACTTC	CSAIRETQYF
TRBJ2-7	TRBV11-2	TRBD1	few	TGTGCCAGCAGCCCTCGACAGGGCGGCGCCCTGGGGGAGCAGTACTTC	CASSPRQGGALGEQYF
TRBJ2-5	TRBV24-1	-	-	TGTGCCACCAGTGATAGGGGGGTGACCCAGTACTTC	CATSDRGVTQYF
TRBJ1-1	TRBV12-5	-	-	TGTGCTAGTGGTTTCGAGGGACCGAACACTGAAGCTTTCTTT	CASGFEGPNTEAFF
TRBJ1-1	TRBV20-1	-	-	TGCAGTGCCACCTTTTACATTATTAACACTGAAGCTTTCTTT	CSATFYIINTEAFF
TRBJ1-4	TRBV11-2	-	few	TGTGCCAGCAGCCCCGGGCAGGCGGGCGGTGAAAAACTGTTTTTT	CASSPGQAGGEKLFF
TRBJ2-7	TRBV7-8	TRBD2	few	TGTGCCAGCAGCCCTGAACTAGCGGGGGCCTACGAGCAGTACTTC	CASSPELAGAYEQYF
TRBJ1-1	TRBV27	-	few	TGTGCCAGCAGTCCGAACCCCAGGGTAACTGAAGCTTTCTTT	CASSPNPRVTEAFF
TRBJ2-3	TRBV12-3/TRBV12-4	-	-	TGTGCCAGCAGTCCGGGCGGGGCTAGCACAGATACGCAGTATTTT	CASSPGGASTDTQYF
TRBJ2-2	TRBV6-2/TRBV6-3	-	-	TGTGCCAGCAGTTATGACCCTTCCCCGGGACACTTAAACACCGGGGAGCTGTTTTTT	CASSYDPSPGHLNTGELFF
TRBJ2-1	TRBV6-2/TRBV6-3	TRBD2	few	TGTGCCAGCAGTTACTCGCCGGGAGGGCCTCAAGGGCAGTTCTTC	CASSYSPGGPQGQFF
TRBJ2-7	TRBV4-3	-	-	TGCGCCAGCAGCCAAGAGTTCGACGGCGCGCCCTCCTACGAGCAGTACTTC	CASSQEFDGAPSYEQYF
TRBJ1-2	TRBV10-2	-	-	TGCGCCAGCACCGACAGCTATGGCTACACCTTC	CASTDSYGYTF
TRBJ2-2	TRBV20-1	-	-	TGCAGTGTCCCCCGGGTCCCGAAGGTCTTAACCGGGGAGCTGTTTTTT	CSVPRVPKVLTGELFF
TRBJ2-1	TRBV29-1	TRBD2	few	TGCAGCGAATCTAGCGGGGGGGCAGGAAACAATGAGCAGTTCTTC	CSESSGGAGNNEQFF
TRBJ2-3	TRBV10-2	-	-	TGCGCCAGCAGTGAGTCGGGGAGGAGCACAGATACGCAGTATTTT	CASSESGRSTDTQYF
TRBJ2-1	TRBV19	-	-	TGTGCCAGTAGTCAATATGAGGAGGGCCCCAATGAGCAGTTCTTC	CASSQYEEGPNEQFF
TRBJ2-7	TRBV18	-	few	TGTGCCAGCTCACCTGGGGTTATGAACGAGCAGTACTTC	CASSPGVMNEQYF
TRBJ2-1	TRBV10-3	-	few	TGTGCCATCAGTATGGGGAATGAGCAGTTCTTC	CAISMGNEQFF
TRBJ2-7	TRBV7-9	TRBD1	few	TGTGCCAGCAGCCCCCACAGGGGGTCACACGAGCAGTACTTC	CASSPHRGSHEQYF
TRBJ2-5	TRBV2	-	many	TGTGCCAGCAGTGAAATCGGTCGAGAGACCCAGTACTTC	CASSEIGRETQYF
TRBJ1-2	TRBV6-2/TRBV6-3	TRBD1	-	TGTGCCAGCAGGCAAACCGGGACAGGGGGCTTGCTCTTTGGCTACACCTTC	CASRQTGTGGLLFGYTF
TRBJ1-1	TRBV5-1	-	-	TGCGCCAGCAGCTTGGGGACGGGGTGGACCACTGAAGCTTTCTTT	CASSLGTGWTTEAFF
TRBJ1-1	TRBV4-3	-	few	TGCGCCAGCAGCCAAGACATTAACACTGAAGCTTTCTTT	CASSQDINTEAFF
TRBJ1-4	TRBV4-3	-	-	TGCGCCAGCAGCCGGGACTCCAGGGGCAGCATTAATGAAAAACTGTTTTTT	CASSRDSRGSINEKLFF
TRBJ2-3	TRBV7-2	-	few	TGTGCCAGCAGTTCGGCCTTTAGCACAGATACGCAGTATTTT	CASSSAFSTDTQYF
TRBJ2-7	TRBV2	TRBD2	-	TGTGCCAGCAGTGATGTGGGGGGGTCGAGGTACGAGCAGTACTTC	CASSDVGGSRYEQYF
TRBJ2-7	TRBV9	-	-	TGTGCCAGCAGCGCCGGAGGAGTTGGGGGGGAGCAGTACTTC	CASSAGGVGGEQYF
TRBJ2-2	TRBV12-3/TRBV12-4	TRBD2	-	TGTGCCAGCAGTCCTGGACTAGCCCTGGGGAAACGTACCGGGGAGCTGTTTTTT	CASSPGLALGKRTGELFF
TRBJ2-1	TRBV20-1	-	few	TGCAGTGCTGCCACTAGTGGCGGTTTTTACAATGAGCAGTTCTTC	CSAATSGGFYNEQFF
TRBJ1-1	TRBV7-2	-	few	TGTGCCAGCAGCTTAAGTCAGCCCATGAACACTGAAGCTTTCTTT	CASSLSQPMNTEAFF
TRBJ2-7	TRBV27	-	many	TGTGCCAGCAGCTTAACGTCCTCTGCCTACGAGCAGTACTTC	CASSLTSSAYEQYF
TRBJ2-4	TRBV4-3	-	few	TGCGCCAGCAGCCGGACAGTTCTAGCCAAAAACATTCAGTACTTC	CASSRTVLAKNIQYF
TRBJ2-5	TRBV6-6	-	-	TGTGCCAGCAGCCGACACCCCAGGGTCCAAGAGACCCAGTACTTC	CASSRHPRVQETQYF
TRBJ1-2	TRBV27	-	few	TGTGCCAGCAGTTTAAGTAGGTCTGGTATTAGGGATGGCTACACCTTC	CASSLSRSGIRDGYTF
TRBJ1-2	TRBV7-2	-	few	TGTGCCAGCAGCTTACAAACAAGGACTTCCTATGGCTACACCTTC	CASSLQTRTSYGYTF
TRBJ2-4	TRBV7-9	-	-	TGTGCCAGCAGCTTCCGTGACACACTAGCCAAAAACATTCAGTACTTC	CASSFRDTLAKNIQYF
TRBJ2-5	TRBV5-1	-	few	TGCGCCAGCAGCGTGGCAGGGAAAGAGACCCAGTACTTC	CASSVAGKETQYF